The sequence of this T cell receptor beta chain was determined in a study of response to subunit inactivated influenza vaccine. V lost 3 bases, J lost 14 bases, and 17 bases lay in between. The CDR3 runs 14 residues. This clonotype came up many times. TCRdb itself ran the RT-PCR reads through MiXCR, one entry per CDR3 protein. The sample has under 850,000 distinct CDR3 sequences, 18% seen once; the top ten hold approximately 10%. Sequencing was performed on PBMCs from blood, taken about 5 days after vaccination. V gene TRBV12-3 or TRBV12-4 combines with J gene TRBJ1-6, with D perhaps TRBD1 (5 bases). The source is a man aged 45-65 years who received an inactivated influenza vaccine. CDR3 residues: CASSFGSRGSSLHF. CDR3 sequence (DNA): TGTGCCAGCAGTTTCGGATCGAGGGGATCATCCCTCCACTTT.